This T cell receptor beta chain was sequenced during a study of technical replicates of blood from a handful of donors. The data were produced by immunoSEQ multiplex PCR, yet TCRdb's version contains in-frame clones alone and is incomplete. The sample has approximately 52,000 clones; around 84% are singletons. Trimming removed 4 bases from V and 2 bases from J; junction bases left unmatched: 2. The CDR3 length is 14 residues. Germline V gives CDR1 LGHNA, CDR2 YNFKEQ. Sequenced: PBMCs. The chain employs TRBV4-2 and TRBJ2-7; the match to TRBD2 covers 10 bases. The sequence was obtained from a human donor in good health. Some clones in this sample may be carry-over from other donors' samples. The CDR3 nucleotides are TGTGCCAGCAGCCCAACTAGCGGGACCTACGAGCAGTACTTC. This gives the protein CASSPTSGTYEQYF.